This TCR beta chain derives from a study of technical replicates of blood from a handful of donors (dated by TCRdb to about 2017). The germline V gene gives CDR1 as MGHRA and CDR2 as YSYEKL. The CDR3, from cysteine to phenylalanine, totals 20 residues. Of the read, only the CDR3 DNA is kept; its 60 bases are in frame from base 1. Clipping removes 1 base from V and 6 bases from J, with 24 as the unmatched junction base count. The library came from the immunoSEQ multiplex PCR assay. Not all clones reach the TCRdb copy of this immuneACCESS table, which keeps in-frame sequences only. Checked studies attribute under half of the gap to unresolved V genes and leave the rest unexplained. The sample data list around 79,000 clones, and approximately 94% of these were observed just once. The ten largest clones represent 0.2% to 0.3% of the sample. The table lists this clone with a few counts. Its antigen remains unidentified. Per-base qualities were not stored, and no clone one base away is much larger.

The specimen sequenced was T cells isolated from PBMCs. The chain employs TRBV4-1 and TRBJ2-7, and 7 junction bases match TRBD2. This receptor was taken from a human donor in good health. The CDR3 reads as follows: CASSQGGWFGEGEGRGEQYF. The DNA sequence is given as TGCGCCAGCAGCCAAGGGGGCTGGTTTGGGGAGGGTGAAGGGCGCGGCGAGCAGTACTTC.